This passage covers 9 T cell receptor beta chains from one sample sequenced in a study of beta chain features in type 1 diabetes. Every bit of the isolated RNA underwent reverse transcription, so sequencing read expressed TCRB transcripts. Generated by immunoSEQ multiplex PCR, the TCRdb table keeps only in-frame clones and is missing some. The profile shows 500,000 to 700,000 clones, 15% to 17% of them singletons. The sample was naive CD4+ T cells from blood. The source is a man aged 18 to 29 in good health.

The table lists this clone with a few counts. At the DNA level, this CDR3 is encoded by other sequences in the same sample as well. The chain combines TRBV29-1 with TRBJ1-5, with 10 bases aligning to TRBD1. CDR3 length: 13 residues. CDR1 and CDR2 from the germline V gene are SQVTM and ANQGSEA. V lost 6 bases to trimming and J lost 4 bases; unmatched junction nucleotides: 3. CDR3 residues: CSVRTGGNQPQHF. The DNA of the CDR3 is TGCAGCGTACGGACAGGGGGGAATCAGCCCCAGCATTTT.

This chain links TRBV28 with TRBJ1-1, with D uncertain. CDR3 length: 12 residues. Per the germline V gene, CDR1 is MDHEN and CDR2 is SYDVKM. The CDR3 is CASEDLSTEAFF. CDR3 in DNA: TGTGCTAGCGAGGATTTGAGCACTGAAGCTTTCTTT.

The rearrangement links TRBV28 to TRBJ2-7, with TRBD1 identical over 9 bases. This CDR3 has 15 amino acids. The V gene end was trimmed by 6 bases and the J gene end by 4 bases; junction bases not matched to a gene: 10. In germline, CDR1 is MDHEN, CDR2 SYDVKM. CDR3 nucleotide sequence: TGTGCCAGCAGCCTCGAAACAGGGGGCGCGTACGAGCAGTACTTC. Translated: CASSLETGGAYEQYF.

The chain couples TRBV28 to TRBJ2-1; 12 nucleotides agree with TRBD2. The junction had 3 bases not matched to a gene; V was cut back by 5 bases and J by 7 bases. Germline loops: CDR1 MDHEN, CDR2 SYDVKM. The CDR3 contains 14 residues. The CDR3 reads CASSRLAGVNEQFF. In nucleotides, the CDR3 is TGTGCCAGCAGTCGACTAGCGGGGGTTAATGAGCAGTTCTTC. The full variable domain, with the rest looked up from reference TRBV28 and TRBJ2-1, is DVKVTQSSRYLVKRTGEKVFLECVQDMDHENMFWYRQDPGLGLRLIYFSYDVKMKEKGDIPEGYSVSREKKERFSLILESASTNQTSMYLCASSRLAGVNEQFFGPGTRLTVL.

This clone was found once. The chain carries TRBV2 and TRBJ2-3; 11 bases are shared with TRBD2. Germline CDR1 SNHLY, CDR2 FYNNEI. The CDR3 runs 15 residues. V lost 3 bases to trimming and J lost 4 bases; unmatched junction nucleotides: 3. The CDR3 nucleotides read TGTGCCAGCAGTGACGGACTAGCGGGCCCAGATACGCAGTATTTT. Translated: CASSDGLAGPDTQYF.

The rearrangement links TRBV27 to TRBJ1-6, with D perhaps TRBD1 (5 bases). The CDR3 consists of 16 residues. V lost 5 bases, J lost 0 bases, and 11 bases lay in between. Germline loops: CDR1 MNHEY, CDR2 SMNVEV (reference sequence). The CDR3 here is CASSRGTSSYNSPLHF. The DNA for the CDR3 is TGTGCCAGCAGTAGGGGAACTAGCTCCTATAATTCACCCCTCCACTTT.

This chain connects TRBV27 to TRBJ1-5; the match to TRBD1 covers 10 bases. The V and J ends lost 4 bases and 6 bases, in that order; junction bases with no gene match: 12. CDR1 is MNHEY, CDR2 SMNVEV, per germline (reference sequence). The CDR3 has 17 residues. The CDR3 DNA is TGTGCCAGCAGTTCTCCTGGACAGGGGGGATCGGCTCAGCCCCAGCATTTT. This codes for CASSSPGQGGSAQPQHF.

The V and J genes are TRBV7-9 and TRBJ2-6; a weak D match, TRBD2 (5 bases). V lost 2 bases to trimming and J lost 0 bases, with 17 bases between them. The germline V gene encodes CDR1 SEHNR and CDR2 FQNEAQ (reference sequence). The CDR3 totals 19 residues. The CDR3 here is CASSLREIGWNSGANVLTF. The CDR3 DNA reads TGTGCCAGCAGCTTACGGGAAATCGGCTGGAACTCTGGGGCCAACGTCCTGACTTTC.

The chain joins TRBV4-2 to TRBJ2-5; D perhaps matches TRBD2 (6 bases). Looked up from germline, CDR1 is LGHNA and CDR2 is YNFKEQ. The V gene lost 4 bases and the J gene lost 6 bases, with 18 bases spanning the gap. CDR3 length: 15 amino acids. The CDR3 reads CASSPEGGKGKTQYF. The CDR3 coding sequence is TGTGCCAGCAGCCCCGAAGGAGGGAAAGGGAAGACCCAGTACTTC.